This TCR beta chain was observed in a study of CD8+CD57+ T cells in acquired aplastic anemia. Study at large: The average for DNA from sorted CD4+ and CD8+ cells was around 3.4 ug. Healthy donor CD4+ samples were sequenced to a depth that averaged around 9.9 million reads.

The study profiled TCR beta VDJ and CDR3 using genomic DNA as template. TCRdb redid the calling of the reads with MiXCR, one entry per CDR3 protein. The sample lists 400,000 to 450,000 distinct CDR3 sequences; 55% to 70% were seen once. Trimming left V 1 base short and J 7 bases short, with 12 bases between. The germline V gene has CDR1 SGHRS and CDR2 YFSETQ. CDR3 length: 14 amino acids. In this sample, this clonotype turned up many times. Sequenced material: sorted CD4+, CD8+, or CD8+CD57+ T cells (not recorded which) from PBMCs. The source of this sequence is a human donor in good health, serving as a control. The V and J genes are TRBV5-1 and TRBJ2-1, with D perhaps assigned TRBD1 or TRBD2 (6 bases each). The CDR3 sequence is CASSLNGGGNEQFF. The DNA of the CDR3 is TGCGCCAGCAGCTTGAACGGGGGCGGGAATGAGCAGTTCTTC. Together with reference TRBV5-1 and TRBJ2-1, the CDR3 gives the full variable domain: KAGVTQTPRYLIKTRGQQVTLSCSPISGHRSVSWYQQTPGQGLQFLFEYFSETQRNKGNFPGRFSGRQFSNSRSEMNVSTLELGDSALYLCASSLNGGGNEQFFGPGTRLTVL.